The clone carrying this TCR beta chain appeared a few times. TCRdb ran MiXCR on the RT-PCR reads and lists one entry per CDR3 protein. The sample records just under 550,000 distinct CDR3 sequences, under 25% being singletons. This sample is part of a study of response to subunit inactivated influenza vaccine. Germline V gene lookup returns CDR1 LGHNA and CDR2 YSLEER. J was trimmed by 5 bases and V by 5 bases; bases with no gene match: 8. The CDR3 runs to 14 residues. The same sample was also studied in work on T cells expressing NK-cell markers. As that report states: UMIs were included in TCR beta cDNA generated by 5'RACE template switching.

J is TRBJ2-7 and V is TRBV4-3, with 8 nucleotides matching TRBD2. The specimen comprised CD4+ T cells sorted from PBMCs, sampled approximately 12 days after vaccination. The receptor was derived from a man over 45 who received an inactivated influenza vaccine. DNA of the CDR3: TGCGCCAGCAGCAGAGCGGGGGCCTGGAACGAGCAGTACTTC. Its translation: CASSRAGAWNEQYF.